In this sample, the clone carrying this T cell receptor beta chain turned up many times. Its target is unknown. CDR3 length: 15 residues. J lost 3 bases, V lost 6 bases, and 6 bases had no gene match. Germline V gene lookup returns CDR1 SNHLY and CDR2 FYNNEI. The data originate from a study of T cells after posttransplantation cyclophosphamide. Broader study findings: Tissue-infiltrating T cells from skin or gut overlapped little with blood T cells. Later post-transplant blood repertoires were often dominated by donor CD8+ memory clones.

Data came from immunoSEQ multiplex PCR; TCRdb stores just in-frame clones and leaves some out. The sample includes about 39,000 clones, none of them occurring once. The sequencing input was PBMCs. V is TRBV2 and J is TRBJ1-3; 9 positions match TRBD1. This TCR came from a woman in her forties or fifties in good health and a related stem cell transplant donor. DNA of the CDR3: TGTGCCAGCAGCCCCCGGACAGGGGTTGGAAACACCATATATTTT. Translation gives CASSPRTGVGNTIYF. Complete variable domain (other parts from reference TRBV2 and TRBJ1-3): EPEVTQTPSHQVTQMGQEVILRCVPISNHLYFYWYRQILGQKVEFLVSFYNNEISEKSEIFDDQFSVERPDGSNFTLKIRSTKLEDSAMYFCASSPRTGVGNTIYFGEGSWLTVV.